Below are 14 T cell receptor beta chains sequenced from a single sample in a study of blood T cell repertoires in COVID-19. The table came from immunoSEQ multiplex PCR; TCRdb's copy has only in-frame clones and leaves some out. The repertoire holds 93,000 or so clones, with more than 75% as singletons. The sequenced material came from peripheral blood. These TCRs come from a human donor in a cohort sampled during active COVID-19.

The gene calls are TRBV30 and TRBJ1-6; 8 bases are shared with TRBD1. The CDR3 has 15 amino acids. The germline CDR1 and CDR2 sequences are GTSNPN and SVGIG (reference sequence). Germline trimming cut 2 bases from V and 10 bases from J; bases unmatched to any gene: 10. The CDR3 DNA is TGTGCCTGGAGTTCATCCGGGACAGGTGGATCACCCCTCCACTTT. Amino acids: CAWSSSGTGGSPLHF.

The chain recombines TRBV5-4 with TRBJ1-3; 8 nucleotides align to TRBD1. Trimming at V came to 9 bases and at J to 1 base, leaving 9 bases not matched to a gene. Germline assignment: CDR1 SGHNT and CDR2 YYREEE (reference sequence). The CDR3 runs to 15 residues. CDR3 loop: CATKTQGGSGNTIYF. CDR3 nucleotide sequence: TGTGCCACCAAGACACAGGGGGGATCTGGAAACACCATATATTTT.

In this sample, this clone turned up once. The chain employs TRBV6-5 and TRBJ1-5; no clear D gene. In germline, CDR1 is MNHEY, CDR2 SVGAGI. The CDR3 contains 13 residues. Trimming stripped 2 bases from V and 4 bases from J, with 6 bases between. CDR3 nucleotide sequence: TGTGCCAGCAGTTACGTCCAAAATCAGCCCCAGCATTTT. It is translated as CASSYVQNQPQHF.

The rearrangement uses TRBV11-3 and TRBJ1-2, with a tentative D call TRBD1 (5 bases). CDR1 SGHNT and CDR2 YENEEA come from the germline V gene. V lost 5 bases and J 6 bases, leaving 16 bases between the germline ends. The CDR3 length is 14 residues. CDR3 region: CASSAKDSVNGYTF. The DNA for the CDR3 is TGTGCCAGCAGCGCAAAAGACAGTGTGAATGGCTACACCTTC.

The rearrangement uses TRBV3-1 (or the pseudogene TRBV3-2) and TRBJ1-1; D not resolved. In germline, CDR1 is LGHDT, CDR2 YNNKEL (reference sequence). This CDR3 region has 13 residues. V dropped 0 bases and J dropped 8 bases, with 10 bases sitting between them. The chain's CDR3 is CASSQDRTPEAFF. Here the CDR3 DNA reads TGTGCCAGCAGCCAAGATAGGACTCCCGAAGCTTTCTTT.

V and J are TRBV4-2 and TRBJ1-2, with 7 bases aligning to TRBD1. This CDR3 has 14 amino acids. CDR1 LGHNA and CDR2 YNFKEQ come from the germline V gene. V gave up 0 bases and J gave up 3 bases; unmatched junction bases: 1. The CDR3 coding sequence is TGTGCCAGCAGCCAAGATACAGGGGACTATGGCTACACCTTC. As protein: CASSQDTGDYGYTF.

To note about this clone: As the CDR3 is not closed by the conserved phenylalanine or tryptophan, this likely results from a read error. It is unclear where the CDR3 begins or ends on the DNA, so no DNA is shown, and the CDR3 is as TCRdb lists it. The chain combines TRBV2 with TRBJ1-1; no check of the table's D call, TRBD1, against the DNA was made. The CDR3 has 12 amino acids, counting both end residues. Germline assignment: CDR1 SNHLY and CDR2 FYNNEI. The CDR3 protein is CASSHGTGIFWI.

The chain carries TRBV16 and TRBJ1-1, with D possibly matching TRBD1 (5 bases). The V and J ends lost 1 base and 10 bases respectively, with 10 bases between them. Per the germline V gene, CDR1 is KGHSY and CDR2 is FQNENV. The CDR3 is made up of 12 amino acids. The CDR3 DNA is TGTGCCAGCAGCCAATTTGGGACTCTAGCTTTCTTT. Its translation is CASSQFGTLAFF.

The rearrangement links TRBV7-9 to TRBJ1-5; unclear D gene. Deletions cut 6 bases from V and 15 bases from J, with 18 bases between. CDR1 and CDR2 (germline): SEHNR, FQNEAQ (reference sequence). The CDR3 contains 12 residues. The CDR3 bases are TGTGCCAGCAGTCATCAAAATCAGGCTGCGCATTTT. Amino acid sequence: CASSHQNQAAHF.

DNA for the CDR3: TGTGCCAGCAGCGGAATAGCGGGGGCCAATGAGCAGTTCTTC. This gives the protein CASSGIAGANEQFF. This chain uses TRBV9 with TRBJ2-1; 9 bases are shared with TRBD2. This CDR3 is built from 14 residues. J lost 6 bases, V lost 3 bases, and 4 bases had no gene match. In germline, CDR1 is SGDLS, CDR2 YYNGEE.

The chain is built from TRBV7-7 and TRBJ2-1, with 11 bases that match TRBD2. The CDR3 covers 17 residues. Germline CDR1 SSHAT, CDR2 FNYEAQ (reference sequence). The V segment lost 5 bases and the J segment 8 bases; nucleotides outside the gene matches: 14. CDR3 sequence reads: CASSTETSGARVDEQFF. CDR3 nucleotides: TGTGCCAGCAGCACCGAGACTAGCGGGGCCCGGGTCGATGAGCAGTTCTTC.

The chain links TRBV5-1 to TRBJ2-6; 7 bases are shared with TRBD1. The CDR3 loop spans 11 amino acids. Germline values: CDR1 SGHRS, CDR2 YFSETQ. The ends lost 4 bases at V and 11 bases at J; junction bases unmatched: 0. CDR3 nucleotides: TGCGCCAGCAGCACAGGGGACGTCCTGACTTTC. It is translated as CASSTGDVLTF.

The CDR3: CASSLEPGGRAFF. The CDR3 DNA reads TGTGCCAGCAGCTTAGAGCCAGGCGGGAGGGCTTTCTTT. This chain joins TRBV11-3 and TRBJ1-1, with unresolved D. This CDR3 has 13 amino acids. Trimming removed 0 bases from V and 11 bases from J, with 13 bases in between. Germline V CDR1 and CDR2: SGHNT, YENEEA.

The chain has TRBV2 and TRBJ1-1; D is ambiguous. The CDR3 length is 13 residues. CDR1 SNHLY and CDR2 FYNNEI come from the germline V gene. Trimming shortened V by 1 base and J by 7 bases, and 10 bases separated the two germline ends. The DNA for the CDR3 is TGTGCCAGCAGTGAAGTACCCTGGCTTGAAGCTTTCTTT. Encoded protein: CASSEVPWLEAFF. The whole variable domain, remainder taken from reference TRBV2 and TRBJ1-1, is EPEVTQTPSHQVTQMGQEVILRCVPISNHLYFYWYRQILGQKVEFLVSFYNNEISEKSEIFDDQFSVERPDGSNFTLKIRSTKLEDSAMYFCASSEVPWLEAFFGQGTRLTVV.